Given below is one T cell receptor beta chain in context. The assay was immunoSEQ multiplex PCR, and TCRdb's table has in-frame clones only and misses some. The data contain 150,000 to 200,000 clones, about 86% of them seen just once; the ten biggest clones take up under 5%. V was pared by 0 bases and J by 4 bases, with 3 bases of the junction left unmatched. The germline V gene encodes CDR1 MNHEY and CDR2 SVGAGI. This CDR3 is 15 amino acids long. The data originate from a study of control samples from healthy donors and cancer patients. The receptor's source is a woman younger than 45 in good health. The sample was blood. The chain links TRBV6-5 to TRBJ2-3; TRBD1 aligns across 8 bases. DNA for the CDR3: TGTGCCAGCAGTTACTCTGCAGGGGGCCCAGATACGCAGTATTTT. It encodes CASSYSAGGPDTQYF.